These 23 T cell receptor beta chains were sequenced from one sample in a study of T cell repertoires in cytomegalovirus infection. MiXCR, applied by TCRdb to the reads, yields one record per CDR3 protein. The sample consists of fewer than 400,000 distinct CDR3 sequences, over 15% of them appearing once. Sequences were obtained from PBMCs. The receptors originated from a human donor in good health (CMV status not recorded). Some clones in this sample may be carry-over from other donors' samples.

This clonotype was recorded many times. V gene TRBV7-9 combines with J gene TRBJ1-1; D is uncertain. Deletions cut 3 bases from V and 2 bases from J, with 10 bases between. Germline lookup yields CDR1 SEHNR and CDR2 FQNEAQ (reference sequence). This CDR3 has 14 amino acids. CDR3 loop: CASSLADLNTEAFF. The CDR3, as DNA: TGTGCCAGCAGCTTGGCAGACCTCAACACTGAAGCTTTCTTT.

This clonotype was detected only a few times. The CDR3 DNA reads TGTGCCAGCGAATGGATATATCAGCCCCAGCATTTT. Its protein is CASEWIYQPQHF. The V and J genes are TRBV6-6 and TRBJ1-5; D remains unclear. With 8 bases removed from V and 5 bases from J, the gap between germline ends came to 10 bases. The germline V gene has CDR1 MNHNY and CDR2 SVGAGI (reference sequence). The CDR3 contains 12 residues.

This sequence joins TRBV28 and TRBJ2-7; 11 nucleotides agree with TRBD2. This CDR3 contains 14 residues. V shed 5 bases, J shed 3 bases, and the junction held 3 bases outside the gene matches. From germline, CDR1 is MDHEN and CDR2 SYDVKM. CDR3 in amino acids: CASSTLAGGYEQYF. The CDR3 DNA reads TGTGCCAGCAGTACCCTAGCGGGGGGCTACGAGCAGTACTTC.

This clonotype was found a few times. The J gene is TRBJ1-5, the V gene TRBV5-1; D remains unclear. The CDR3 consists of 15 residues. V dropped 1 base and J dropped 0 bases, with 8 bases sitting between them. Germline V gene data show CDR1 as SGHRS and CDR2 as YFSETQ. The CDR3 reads CASSLSWDSNQPQHF. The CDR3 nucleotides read TGCGCCAGCAGCTTGAGTTGGGATAGCAATCAGCCCCAGCATTTT.

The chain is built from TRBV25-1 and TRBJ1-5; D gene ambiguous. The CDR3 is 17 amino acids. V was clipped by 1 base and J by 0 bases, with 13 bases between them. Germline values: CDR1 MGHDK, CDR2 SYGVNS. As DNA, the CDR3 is TGTGCCAGCAGTGAATCGGGCAGACCTTATAGCAATCAGCCCCAGCATTTT. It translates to CASSESGRPYSNQPQHF.

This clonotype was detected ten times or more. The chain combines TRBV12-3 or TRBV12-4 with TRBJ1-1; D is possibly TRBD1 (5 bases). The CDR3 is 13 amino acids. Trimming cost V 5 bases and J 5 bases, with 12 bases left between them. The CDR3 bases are TGTGCCAGCAGTGTTCAGGGACGGACTGAAGCTTTCTTT. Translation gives CASSVQGRTEAFF.

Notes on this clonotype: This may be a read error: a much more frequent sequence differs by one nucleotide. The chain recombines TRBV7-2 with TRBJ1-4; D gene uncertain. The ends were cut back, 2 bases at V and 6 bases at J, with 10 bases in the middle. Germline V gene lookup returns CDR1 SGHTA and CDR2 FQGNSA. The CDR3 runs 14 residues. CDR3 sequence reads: CASSLSTSDEKLFF. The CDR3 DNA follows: TGTGCCAGCAGCTTATCTACATCTGATGAAAAACTGTTTTTT.

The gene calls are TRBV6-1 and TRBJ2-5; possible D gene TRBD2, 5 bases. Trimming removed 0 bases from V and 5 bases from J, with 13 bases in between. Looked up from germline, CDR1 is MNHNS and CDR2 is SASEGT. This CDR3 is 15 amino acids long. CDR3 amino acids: CASSEAVGLVETQYF. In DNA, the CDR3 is TGTGCCAGCAGTGAAGCGGTAGGACTCGTGGAGACCCAGTACTTC.

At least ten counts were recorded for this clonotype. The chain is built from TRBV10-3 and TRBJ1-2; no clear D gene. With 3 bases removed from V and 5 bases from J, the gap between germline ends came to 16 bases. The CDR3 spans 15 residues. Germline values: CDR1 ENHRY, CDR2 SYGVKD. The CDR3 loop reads CAISDSGSDGYGYTF. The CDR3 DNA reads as TGTGCCATCAGTGATTCCGGGTCTGACGGATATGGCTACACCTTC.

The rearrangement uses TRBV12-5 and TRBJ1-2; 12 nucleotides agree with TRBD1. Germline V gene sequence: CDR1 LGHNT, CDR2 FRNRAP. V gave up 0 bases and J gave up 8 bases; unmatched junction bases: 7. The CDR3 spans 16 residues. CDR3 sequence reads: CASGLVVGQGARGYTF. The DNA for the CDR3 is TGTGCTAGTGGTTTGGTAGTGGGACAGGGGGCGCGAGGCTACACCTTC.

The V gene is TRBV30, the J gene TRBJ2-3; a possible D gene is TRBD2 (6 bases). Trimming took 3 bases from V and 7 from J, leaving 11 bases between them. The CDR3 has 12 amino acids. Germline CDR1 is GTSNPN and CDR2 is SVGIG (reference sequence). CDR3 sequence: CAWRGGTYTQYF. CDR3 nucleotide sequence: TGTGCCTGGAGGGGCGGGACCTATACGCAGTATTTT. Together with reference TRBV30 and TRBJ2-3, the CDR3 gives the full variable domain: SQTIHQWPATLVQPVGSPLSLECTVEGTSNPNLYWYRQAAGRGLQLLFYSVGIGQISSEVPQNLSASRPQDRQFILSSKKLLLSDSGFYLCAWRGGTYTQYFGPGTRLTVL.

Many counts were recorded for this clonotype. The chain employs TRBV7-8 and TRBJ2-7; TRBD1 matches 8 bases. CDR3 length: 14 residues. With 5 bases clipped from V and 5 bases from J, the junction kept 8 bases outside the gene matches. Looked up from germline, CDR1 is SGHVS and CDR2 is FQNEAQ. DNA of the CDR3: TGTGCCAGCAGCCCCCGGGACAGGTCTGACGAGCAGTACTTC. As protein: CASSPRDRSDEQYF.

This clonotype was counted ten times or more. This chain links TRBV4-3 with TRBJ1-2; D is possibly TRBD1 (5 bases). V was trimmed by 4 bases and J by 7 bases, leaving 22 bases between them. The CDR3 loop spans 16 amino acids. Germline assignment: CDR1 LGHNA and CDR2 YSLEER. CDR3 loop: CASSPTGQGRRAGYTF. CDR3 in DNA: TGCGCCAGCAGCCCAACCGGGCAGGGACGGCGGGCTGGCTACACCTTC.

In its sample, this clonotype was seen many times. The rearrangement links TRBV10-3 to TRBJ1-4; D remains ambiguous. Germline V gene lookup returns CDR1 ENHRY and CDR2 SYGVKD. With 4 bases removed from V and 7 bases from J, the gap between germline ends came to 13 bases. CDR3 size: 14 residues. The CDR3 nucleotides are TGTGCCATCAGTGTATTTCCGGACGGTGAAAAACTGTTTTTT. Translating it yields CAISVFPDGEKLFF.

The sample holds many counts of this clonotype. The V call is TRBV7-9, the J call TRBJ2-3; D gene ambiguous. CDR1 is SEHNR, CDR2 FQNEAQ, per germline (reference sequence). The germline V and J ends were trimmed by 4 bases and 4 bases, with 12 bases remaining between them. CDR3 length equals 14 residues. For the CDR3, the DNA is TGTGCCAGCAGCTCCTCCCCAGAGTCAGATACGCAGTATTTT. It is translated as CASSSSPESDTQYF.

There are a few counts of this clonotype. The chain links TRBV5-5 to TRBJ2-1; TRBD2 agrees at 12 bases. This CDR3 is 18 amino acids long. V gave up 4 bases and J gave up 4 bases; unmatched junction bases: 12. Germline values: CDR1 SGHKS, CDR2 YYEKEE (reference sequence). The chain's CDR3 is CASSLNPGLAGPYNEQFF. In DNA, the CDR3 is TGTGCCAGCAGCCTCAACCCAGGACTAGCGGGGCCTTACAATGAGCAGTTCTTC.

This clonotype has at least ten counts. CDR3 protein: CASSEVRDSNEKLFF. The CDR3 nucleotides read TGTGCCAGCAGTGAAGTTCGGGACAGTAATGAAAAACTGTTTTTT. The chain is built from TRBV6-1 and TRBJ1-4; TRBD1 aligns across 7 bases. The J segment lost 4 bases and the V segment lost 1 base, leaving 3 bases of the junction unmatched. The CDR3 runs to 15 residues. Germline CDR1 is MNHNS and CDR2 is SASEGT.

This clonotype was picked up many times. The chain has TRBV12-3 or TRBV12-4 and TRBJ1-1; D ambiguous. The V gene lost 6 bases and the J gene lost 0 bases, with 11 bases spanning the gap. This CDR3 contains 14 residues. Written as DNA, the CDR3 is TGTGCCAGCAGCCTTCGACCTATGAACACTGAAGCTTTCTTT. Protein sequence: CASSLRPMNTEAFF.

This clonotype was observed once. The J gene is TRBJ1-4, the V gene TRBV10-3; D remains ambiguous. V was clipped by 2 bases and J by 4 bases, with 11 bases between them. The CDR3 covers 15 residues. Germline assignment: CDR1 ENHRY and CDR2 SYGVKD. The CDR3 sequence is CAISEMAGVNEKLFF. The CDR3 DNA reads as TGTGCCATCAGTGAGATGGCTGGGGTTAATGAAAAACTGTTTTTT.

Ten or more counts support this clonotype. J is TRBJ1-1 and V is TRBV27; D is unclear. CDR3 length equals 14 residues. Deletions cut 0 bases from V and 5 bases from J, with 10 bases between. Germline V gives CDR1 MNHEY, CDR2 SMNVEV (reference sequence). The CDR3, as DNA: TGTGCCAGCAGTTTATCGCAAGTGTGGACTGAAGCTTTCTTT. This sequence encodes CASSLSQVWTEAFF.

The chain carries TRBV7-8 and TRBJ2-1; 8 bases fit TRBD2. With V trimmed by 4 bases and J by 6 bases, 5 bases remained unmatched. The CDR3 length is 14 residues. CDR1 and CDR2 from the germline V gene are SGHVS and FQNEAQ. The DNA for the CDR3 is TGTGCCAGCAGCTGGGGACTAGTTTCCAATGAGCAGTTCTTC. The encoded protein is CASSWGLVSNEQFF.

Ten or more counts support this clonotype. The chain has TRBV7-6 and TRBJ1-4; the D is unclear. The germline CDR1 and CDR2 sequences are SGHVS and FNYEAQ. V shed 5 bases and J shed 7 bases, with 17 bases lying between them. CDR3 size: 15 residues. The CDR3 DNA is TGTGCCAGCAGCCCCCGGCCCGGAGGGCTTGAAAAACTGTTTTTT. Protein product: CASSPRPGGLEKLFF.

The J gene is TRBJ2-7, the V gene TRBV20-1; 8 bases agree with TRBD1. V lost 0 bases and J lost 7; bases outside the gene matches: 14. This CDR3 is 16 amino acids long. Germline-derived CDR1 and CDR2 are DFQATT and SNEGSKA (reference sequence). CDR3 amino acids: CSARDSRTGILGEQYF. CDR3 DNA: TGCAGTGCTAGAGATAGCCGGACAGGGATTTTAGGGGAGCAGTACTTC.